The 23 T cell receptor beta chains below all came from one sample that was sequenced in a study of cytomegalovirus exposure and HLA in healthy donors. Primers for the PCR totalled 60 Vbeta and 13 Jbeta. Produced via immunoSEQ multiplex PCR; TCRdb's table is partial and in-frame only. The data contain tens of thousands of clones, around 77% of them singletons. The sample was PBMCs. These receptors were collected from a woman in her 30s in good health and CMV-seronegative.

This rearrangement joins TRBV30 to TRBJ2-3, with D possibly being TRBD2 (6 bases). V lost 4 bases, J lost 4 bases, and 12 bases lay in between. The CDR3 runs to 13 residues. Germline V gene sequence: CDR1 GTSNPN, CDR2 SVGIG (reference sequence). The CDR3 sequence: CAWKFPGADTQYF. In DNA, the CDR3 is TGTGCCTGGAAATTCCCGGGGGCAGATACGCAGTATTTT.

The chain links TRBV5-1 to TRBJ2-1; the match to TRBD2 covers 12 bases. CDR1 SGHRS and CDR2 YFSETQ come from the germline V gene. Trimming cost V 2 bases and J 5 bases; bases outside gene matches: 2. CDR3 length: 15 amino acids. The CDR3 DNA reads as TGCGCCAGCAGCTTCTGGACTAGCGGGAACAATGAGCAGTTCTTC. Translation gives CASSFWTSGNNEQFF.

The J gene is TRBJ2-1, the V gene TRBV5-1; possibly TRBD2 for D (6 bases). This CDR3 has 14 amino acids. Germline V gene sequence: CDR1 SGHRS, CDR2 YFSETQ. The germline V and J ends were trimmed by 7 bases and 4 bases, with 15 bases remaining between them. This CDR3 reads CASRKLGGYNEQFF. For the CDR3, the DNA is TGCGCCAGCCGGAAGTTGGGGGGATACAATGAGCAGTTCTTC.

This clone appeared once. The J gene is TRBJ2-7, the V gene TRBV7-8; D perhaps matches TRBD2 (6 bases). CDR3 length equals 17 residues. V gave up 0 bases and J gave up 3 bases, with 18 bases separating them. Per the germline V gene, CDR1 is SGHVS and CDR2 is FQNEAQ. The CDR3 DNA sequence: TGTGCCAGCAGCTTAGCGCGGGACCCTGGGGGTTTCTACGAGCAGTACTTC. Its translation: CASSLARDPGGFYEQYF.

The chain joins TRBV25-1 to TRBJ2-3; possible D gene TRBD2, 5 bases. Germline CDR1 MGHDK, CDR2 SYGVNS. Trimming removed 2 bases from V and 0 bases from J, with 9 bases in between. CDR3 size: 15 residues. CDR3 in amino acids: CASSEVGISTDTQYF. The CDR3 nucleotides read TGTGCCAGCAGTGAAGTCGGGATTAGCACAGATACGCAGTATTTT.

This clone has a handful of counts. CDR3 sequence reads: CASSFSGNNEQFF. The CDR3 bases are TGCGCCAGCAGCTTTTCAGGTAACAATGAGCAGTTCTTC. The rearrangement uses TRBV5-1 and TRBJ2-1; D gene uncertain. With 2 bases removed from V and 5 bases from J, the gap between germline ends came to 8 bases. Germline CDR1 and CDR2: SGHRS and YFSETQ. The CDR3 runs to 13 residues.

This clone was counted once. CDR3 coding DNA: TGTGCCTCCCACGGGGGCTCCTACGAGCAGTACTTC. It codes for CASHGGSYEQYF. The V call is TRBV10-3, the J call TRBJ2-7, with D possibly being TRBD2 (6 bases). This CDR3 has 12 amino acids. V lost 11 bases, J lost 0 bases, and 11 bases lay in between. The germline CDR1 and CDR2 sequences are ENHRY and SYGVKD.

The J gene is TRBJ1-2, the V gene TRBV6-5; TRBD1 might be the D (5 bases). The CDR3 contains 14 residues. V lost 8 bases to trimming and J lost 8 bases, with 21 bases between them. Germline V gene sequence: CDR1 MNHEY, CDR2 SVGAGI. CDR3 loop: CASGSRGSGDGYTF. The CDR3 DNA follows: TGTGCCAGCGGCAGTCGGGGTAGCGGGGACGGCTACACCTTC.

The J gene is TRBJ1-4, the V gene TRBV30, with 8 bases fitting TRBD1. Germline V gives CDR1 GTSNPN, CDR2 SVGIG (reference sequence). The CDR3 contains 15 residues. Losses at the gene ends were 0 bases for V and 3 bases for J; bases not matched to a gene: 3. The CDR3 DNA follows: TGTGCCTGGAGTGTACAGGGGGGGGCTAATGAAAAACTGTTTTTT. It yields the protein CAWSVQGGANEKLFF.

This sequence joins TRBV28 and TRBJ2-7; D is perhaps TRBD2 (5 bases). The CDR3 is 12 amino acids. The germline V and J ends were trimmed by 10 bases and 3 bases, with 13 bases remaining between them. Germline V gives CDR1 MDHEN, CDR2 SYDVKM. CDR3: CATTRDYYEQYF. Here the CDR3 DNA reads TGTGCCACCACCCGTGACTACTACGAGCAGTACTTC.

The chain has TRBV30 and TRBJ1-4; TRBD1 is a possible D gene (5 bases). The V gene lost 8 bases and the J gene lost 4 bases, with 17 bases spanning the gap. Germline V gene sequence: CDR1 GTSNPN, CDR2 SVGIG (reference sequence). The CDR3 is 14 residues long. This CDR3 is CALESRAGNEKLFF. In DNA, the CDR3 is TGTGCCCTGGAATCCAGGGCTGGTAATGAAAAACTGTTTTTT. Full variable domain (rest looked up from reference TRBV30 and TRBJ1-4): SQTIHQWPATLVQPVGSPLSLECTVEGTSNPNLYWYRQAAGRGLQLLFYSVGIGQISSEVPQNLSASRPQDRQFILSSKKLLLSDSGFYLCALESRAGNEKLFFGSGTQLSVL.

This chain uses TRBV6-5 with TRBJ2-7; 11 nucleotides match TRBD1. Unmatched junction bases numbered 7, after V lost 6 bases and J lost 3 bases. This CDR3 contains 15 residues. Germline lookup yields CDR1 MNHEY and CDR2 SVGAGI. The CDR3 protein is CASRPGQGAFYEQYF. The CDR3 bases are TGTGCCAGCAGGCCAGGACAGGGGGCGTTCTACGAGCAGTACTTC.

The chain joins TRBV10-3 to TRBJ1-1; D is undetermined. The CDR3 runs to 13 residues. V lost 6 bases, J lost 1 base, and 9 bases lay in between. The germline CDR1 and CDR2 sequences are ENHRY and SYGVKD. CDR3 nucleotides: TGTGCCATCAGGGGCAGCCAGAACACTGAAGCTTTCTTT. This translates into CAIRGSQNTEAFF.

The rearrangement joins TRBV20-1 to TRBJ2-7; the D is unclear. Germline assignment: CDR1 DFQATT and CDR2 SNEGSKA (reference sequence). The CDR3 spans 11 residues. The V and J ends lost 5 bases and 5 bases respectively, with 10 bases between them. CDR3 sequence: CSARRNNEQYF. The DNA for the CDR3 is TGCAGTGCTCGCAGGAACAACGAGCAGTACTTC.

The V call is TRBV15, the J call TRBJ2-7; 14 nucleotides align to TRBD2. The CDR3 contains 15 residues. V trimming: 5 bases; J trimming: 5 bases; junction bases outside the gene matches: 5. The germline V gene encodes CDR1 LNHNV and CDR2 YYDKDF (reference sequence). The CDR3 DNA sequence: TGTGCCACCAGCGGGGGACTAGCGGGAGCTCACGAGCAGTACTTC. Amino acid sequence: CATSGGLAGAHEQYF.

The rearrangement uses TRBV20-1 and TRBJ2-7; a weak D match, TRBD2 (6 bases). CDR1 is DFQATT and CDR2 is SNEGSKA in the germline V gene (reference sequence). CDR3 size: 11 residues. The ends were cut back, 6 bases at V and 3 bases at J, with 9 bases in the middle. This chain's CDR3 is CSAGGSYEQYF. DNA for the CDR3: TGCAGTGCCGGGGGTAGCTACGAGCAGTACTTC.

The chain joins TRBV6-1 to TRBJ2-5, with 9 positions matching TRBD2. The CDR3 spans 14 residues. V lost 7 bases to trimming and J lost 4 bases; unmatched junction nucleotides: 7. The germline V gene encodes CDR1 MNHNS and CDR2 SASEGT. CDR3 nucleotides: TGTGCCAGCACCGCCCTAGCGGGATCAGAGACCCAGTACTTC. Protein: CASTALAGSETQYF.

V and J are TRBV2 and TRBJ2-5; D gene uncertain. The CDR3 is 12 residues long. Trimming pared 6 bases from V and 4 bases from J, leaving 9 bases between. Germline V CDR1 and CDR2: SNHLY, FYNNEI. CDR3 loop: CASRPYSETQYF. The CDR3 coding sequence is TGTGCCAGCAGGCCTTACTCAGAGACCCAGTACTTC.

The genes are TRBV4-3 and TRBJ2-3; 7 bases fit TRBD2. This CDR3 has 16 amino acids. Unmatched junction bases numbered 8, after V lost 4 bases and J lost 1 base. CDR1 LGHNA and CDR2 YSLEER come from the germline V gene. CDR3 DNA sequence: TGCGCCAGCAGCCTTACCCTAGCGGAGGGCACAGATACGCAGTATTTT. Translated: CASSLTLAEGTDTQYF.

The chain carries TRBV25-1 and TRBJ1-1; TRBD1 matches at 8 bases. J lost 6 bases, V lost 1 base, and 7 bases had no gene match. The CDR3 loop spans 15 amino acids. The germline V gene has CDR1 MGHDK and CDR2 SYGVNS. CDR3 residues: CASSESGQGGSEAFF. For the CDR3, the DNA is TGTGCCAGCAGTGAATCAGGACAGGGAGGATCTGAAGCTTTCTTT.

V is TRBV15 and J is TRBJ1-1, with D uncertain. Germline V CDR1 and CDR2: LNHNV, YYDKDF (reference sequence). The CDR3 is 14 amino acids. Trimming cost V 5 bases and J 4 bases, with 14 bases left between them. This chain's CDR3 is CATSPSWPPTEAFF. The DNA of the CDR3 is TGTGCCACCAGCCCCTCATGGCCTCCCACTGAAGCTTTCTTT. The variable domain in full, completed from reference TRBV15 and TRBJ1-1, reads DAMVIQNPRYQVTQFGKPVTLSCSQTLNHNVMYWYQQKSSQAPKLLFHYYDKDFNNEADTPDNFQSRRPNTSFCFLDIRSPGLGDTAMYLCATSPSWPPTEAFFGQGTRLTVV.

V is TRBV30 and J is TRBJ1-2; 7 nucleotides match TRBD1. Per germline, CDR1 GTSNPN and CDR2 SVGIG (reference sequence). V shed 3 bases and J 8 bases; nucleotides not matched to a gene: 9. The CDR3 runs to 13 residues. Here the CDR3 reads CAWRNRGDQGYTF. As DNA, the CDR3 is TGTGCCTGGAGGAACAGGGGTGATCAAGGCTACACCTTC.

This chain links TRBV9 with TRBJ1-2; 9 bases map to TRBD1. Germline-derived CDR1 and CDR2 are SGDLS and YYNGEE. The CDR3 covers 14 residues. V was clipped by 5 bases and J by 2 bases; unmatched bases: 4. CDR3 nucleotide sequence: TGTGCCAGCAGTCCAGGACAGGGGAACTATGGCTACACCTTC. Amino acids: CASSPGQGNYGYTF.